This TCR beta chain is drawn from a study of blood T cell repertoires in COVID-19. Original methodology: Estimates of nucleated cell counts were drawn from the amplification of reference gene primers. The protocol was immunoSEQ multiplex PCR, while the TCRdb copy is restricted to in-frame clones and leaves out a portion. That table supplies the V and J calls and clone size; D and trimming were determined from the DNA. The sample lists 40,000 or so clones; 73% were seen once. Germline CDR1 and CDR2: MDHEN and SYDVKM. This CDR3 is built from 14 residues. V gave up 10 bases and J gave up 4 bases; unmatched junction bases: 7.

The TCR sequence derives from a man of 80 years or more with acute or convalescent COVID-19. Sequencing was performed on peripheral blood. This chain connects TRBV28 to TRBJ2-3; 11 positions match TRBD1. The CDR3: CATDRGRVPDTQYF. The CDR3 DNA reads TGTGCCACGGACAGGGGGCGAGTTCCAGATACGCAGTATTTT.